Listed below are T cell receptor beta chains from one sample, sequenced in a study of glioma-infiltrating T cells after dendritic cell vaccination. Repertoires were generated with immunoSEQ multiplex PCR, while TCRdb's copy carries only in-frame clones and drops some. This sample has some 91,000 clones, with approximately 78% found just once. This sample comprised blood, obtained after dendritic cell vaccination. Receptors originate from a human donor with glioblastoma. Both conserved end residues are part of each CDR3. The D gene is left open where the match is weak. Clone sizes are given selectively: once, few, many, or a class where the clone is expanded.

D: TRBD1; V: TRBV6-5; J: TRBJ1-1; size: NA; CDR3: CASRPTGAKNTEAFF; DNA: TGTGCCAGCAGGCCGACAGGGGCGAAGAACACTGAAGCTTTCTTT
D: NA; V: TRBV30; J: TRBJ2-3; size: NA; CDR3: CASSRSTDTQYF; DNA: TGTGCCTCAAGCAGGTCCACAGATACGCAGTATTTT
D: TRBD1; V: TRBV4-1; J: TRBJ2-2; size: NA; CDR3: CASSHRTGGSTGELFF; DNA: TGCGCCAGCAGCCACAGGACAGGGGGGAGCACCGGGGAGCTGTTTTTT
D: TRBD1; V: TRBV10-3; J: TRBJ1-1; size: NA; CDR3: CAISAQTGARNTEAFF; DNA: TGTGCCATCAGTGCCCAGACAGGGGCAAGGAACACTGAAGCTTTCTTT
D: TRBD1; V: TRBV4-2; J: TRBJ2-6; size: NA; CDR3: CASSQERTGGDLSSGANVLTF; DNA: TGTGCCAGCAGCCAAGAACGGACAGGGGGCGATCTTAGCTCTGGGGCCAACGTCCTGACTTTC
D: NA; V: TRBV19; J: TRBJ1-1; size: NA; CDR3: CASSMEYVGAEAFF; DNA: TGTGCCAGTAGTATGGAGTATGTAGGGGCTGAAGCTTTCTTT
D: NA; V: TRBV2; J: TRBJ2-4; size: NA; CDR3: CASSEVGGRLAKNIQYF; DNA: TGTGCCAGCAGTGAAGTAGGGGGACGACTAGCCAAAAACATTCAGTACTTC
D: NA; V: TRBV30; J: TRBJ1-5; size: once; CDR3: CAWNLGGAQHF; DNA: TGTGCCTGGAATCTCGGGGGGGCCCAGCATTTT
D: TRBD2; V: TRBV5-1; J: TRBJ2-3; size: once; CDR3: CASSEGGMSTDTQYF; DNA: TGCGCCAGCAGCGAGGGAGGGATGAGCACAGATACGCAGTATTTT
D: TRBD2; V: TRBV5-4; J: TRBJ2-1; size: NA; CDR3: CASSLVAGANNEQFF; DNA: TGTGCCAGCAGCTTGGTAGCGGGGGCGAACAATGAGCAGTTCTTC
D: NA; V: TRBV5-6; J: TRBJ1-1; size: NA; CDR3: CASSLGRAEAFF; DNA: TGTGCCAGCAGCTTGGGGAGGGCTGAAGCTTTCTTT
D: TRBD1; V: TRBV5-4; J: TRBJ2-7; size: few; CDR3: CASSFWTGDYEQYF; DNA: TGTGCCAGCAGCTTTTGGACAGGGGACTACGAGCAGTACTTC
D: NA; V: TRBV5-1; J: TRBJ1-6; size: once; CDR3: CASSLQGVNSPLHF; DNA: TGCGCCAGCAGCTTACAGGGAGTCAATTCACCCCTCCACTTT
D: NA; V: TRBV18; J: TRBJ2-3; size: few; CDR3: CASSPVGGSTDTQYF; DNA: TGTGCCAGCTCACCTGTCGGAGGCTCGACAGATACGCAGTATTTT
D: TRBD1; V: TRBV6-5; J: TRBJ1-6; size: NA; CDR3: CASSSDRGGSPLHF; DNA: TGTGCCAGCAGTTCGGACAGGGGAGGGTCACCCCTCCACTTT